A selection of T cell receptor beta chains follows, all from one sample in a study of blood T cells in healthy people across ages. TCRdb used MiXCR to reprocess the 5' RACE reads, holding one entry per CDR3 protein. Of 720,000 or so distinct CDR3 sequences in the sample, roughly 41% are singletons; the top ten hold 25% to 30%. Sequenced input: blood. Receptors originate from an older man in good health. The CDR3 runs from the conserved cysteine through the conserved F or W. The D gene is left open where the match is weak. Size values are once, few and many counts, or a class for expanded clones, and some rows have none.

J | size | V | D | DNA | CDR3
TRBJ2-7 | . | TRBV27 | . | TGTGCCAGCAGTACCACCCTAAAGGGAGGAAGCTCCTACGAGCAGTACTTC | CASSTTLKGGSSYEQYF
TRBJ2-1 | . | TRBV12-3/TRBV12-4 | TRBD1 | TGTGCCAGCAGCCCCAGGGGGCCTTACAATGAGCAGTTCTTC | CASSPRGPYNEQFF
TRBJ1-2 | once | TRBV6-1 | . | TGTGTCGGGCACAGTGATCATAGCTATGGCTACACCTTC | CVGHSDHSYGYTF
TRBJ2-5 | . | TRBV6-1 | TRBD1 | TGTGCCAGCAGTGAAGTGGTTCCAGGGGGTCGGGGTAAGGAGACCCAGTACTTC | CASSEVVPGGRGKETQYF
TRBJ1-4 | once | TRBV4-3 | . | TGCGCCAGCAGCCAAGTAAAGCAAATGAACCCACTGTTTTTT | CASSQVKQMNPLFF
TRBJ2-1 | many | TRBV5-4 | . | TGCGCCAGCAGCTTGAGGGGAGGCAATGAGCAGTTCTTC | CASSLRGGNEQFF
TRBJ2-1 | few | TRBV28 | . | TGTGCCAGCACCGCTTCGGGGGAGGGGGGCTACAATGAGCAGTTCTTC | CASTASGEGGYNEQFF
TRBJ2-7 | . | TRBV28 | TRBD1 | TGTGCCGGCAGTGCCTGGACAGGGGACTACGAGCAGTACTTC | CAGSAWTGDYEQYF
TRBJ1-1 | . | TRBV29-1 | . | TGCAGCGTGACAATTGGACAGAACACTGAAGCTTTCTTT | CSVTIGQNTEAFF
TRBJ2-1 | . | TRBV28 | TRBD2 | TGTGCCAGCAGCCCGACTAGCGGGAGGGCCCGTATTGAGCAGTTCTTC | CASSPTSGRARIEQFF
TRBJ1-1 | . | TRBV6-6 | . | TGTGCCGGTCGAAGGGGGTCCGCAGAAGCTTTCTTT | CAGRRGSAEAFF
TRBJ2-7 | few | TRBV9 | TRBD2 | TGTGCCAGCAGCGAGGGACTAGCGAAGACCTACGAGCAGTACTTC | CASSEGLAKTYEQYF
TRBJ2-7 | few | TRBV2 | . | TGTGCCAGCTTCGAAAGGACTACGACCTACGAGCAGTACTTC | CASFERTTTYEQYF
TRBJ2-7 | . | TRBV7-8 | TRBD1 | TGTGCCAGCAGCTTAGAAGGGACAGGGGACCACGAGCAGTACTTC | CASSLEGTGDHEQYF
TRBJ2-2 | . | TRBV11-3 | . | TGTGCCAGCAGCTTGGACTGGAACACCGGGGAGCTGTTTTTT | CASSLDWNTGELFF
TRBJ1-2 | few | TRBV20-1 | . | TGCAGTGCTAGAAGGGAGGACTATGGCTACACCTTC | CSARREDYGYTF
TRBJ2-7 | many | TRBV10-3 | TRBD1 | TGTGCCCTCGGGACAGAGTCCTACGAGCAGTACTTC | CALGTESYEQYF
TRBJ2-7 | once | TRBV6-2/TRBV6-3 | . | TGTGCCAGCAGCGACGGGGGCGGAAGACTCCTCGAGCAGTACTTC | CASSDGGGRLLEQYF
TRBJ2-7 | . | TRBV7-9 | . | TGTGCCAGCAGCCCGTGGACAGTCCCCTACGAGCAGTACTTC | CASSPWTVPYEQYF
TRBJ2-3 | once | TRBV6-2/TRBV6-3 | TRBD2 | TGTGCCAGCAAAAGCGGGGACCGCACAGATACGCAGTATTTT | CASKSGDRTDTQYF
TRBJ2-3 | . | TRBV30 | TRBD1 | TGTGCCTGGAGTGTACGGACAGGGGGCACAGATACGCAGTATTTT | CAWSVRTGGTDTQYF
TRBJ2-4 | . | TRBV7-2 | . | TGTGCCAGCAGCGGGGCGACCCCCGCTTTGCAGTACTTC | CASSGATPALQYF
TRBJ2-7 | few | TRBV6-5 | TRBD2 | TGTGCCAGCAGTACGGGACTAGCAGAGCAGTACTTC | CASSTGLAEQYF
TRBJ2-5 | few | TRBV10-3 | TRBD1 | TGTGCCATCAGCGGACAGGGCCGGCTTAGTCCGGAGACCCAGTACTTC | CAISGQGRLSPETQYF
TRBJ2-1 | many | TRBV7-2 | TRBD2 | TGTGCCAGCAGCTGGGGGACTAGCGGGGGGGCCGGTGAGCAGTTCTTC | CASSWGTSGGAGEQFF
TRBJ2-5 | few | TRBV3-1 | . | TGTGCCAGCAGCCAATATCAGGGTCTTACCCAGTACTTC | CASSQYQGLTQYF
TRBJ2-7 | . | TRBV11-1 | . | TGTGCCAGCAGCTTAGACCGGGGAGGCTCCTACGGGCAGTACTTC | CASSLDRGGSYGQYF
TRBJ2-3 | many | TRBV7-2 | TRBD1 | TGTGCCAGCAGCTTAGTTGGGACAGCTAGCACAGATACGCAGTATTTT | CASSLVGTASTDTQYF
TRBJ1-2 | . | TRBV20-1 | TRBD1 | TGCAGTGCTAGCTTAGGGACAGGGGTGAATGGCTACACCTTC | CSASLGTGVNGYTF
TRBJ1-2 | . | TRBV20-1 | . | TGCAGTGCTAGTTCCGGGGTTGGCTACACCTTC | CSASSGVGYTF
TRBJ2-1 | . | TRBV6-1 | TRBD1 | TGTGCCAGCAGCCCCCGGGACAGGGTTGCGAATGAGCAGTTCTTC | CASSPRDRVANEQFF
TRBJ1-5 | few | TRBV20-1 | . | TGCAGTGCTAGTAGGGCTGGGCAGCCCCAGCATTTT | CSASRAGQPQHF
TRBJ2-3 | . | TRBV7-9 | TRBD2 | TGTGCCAGCAGCCCGTGGGGGGGAAGTAGCACAGATACGCAGTATTTT | CASSPWGGSSTDTQYF
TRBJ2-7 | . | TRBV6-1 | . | TGTGCCAGCAGTGTGGCCAACTACGAGCAGTACTTC | CASSVANYEQYF
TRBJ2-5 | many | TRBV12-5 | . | TGTGCTAGTGGGACCGGGACGGTTAATCTCCAAGAGACCCAGTACTTC | CASGTGTVNLQETQYF
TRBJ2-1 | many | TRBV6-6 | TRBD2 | TGTGCCAGCAGTCCCCCAAGCGGGGGAGTCGTCAATGAGCAGTTCTTC | CASSPPSGGVVNEQFF
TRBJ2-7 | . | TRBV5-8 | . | TGTGCCAGCAGCTTTGCGACAGCAACCTACAATGAGCAGTACTTC | CASSFATATYNEQYF
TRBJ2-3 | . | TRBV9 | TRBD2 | TGTGCCAGCAGCGTAGATAGCGGGAGTGTAGGAGATACGCAGTATTTT | CASSVDSGSVGDTQYF
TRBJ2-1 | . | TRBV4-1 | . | TGCGCCAGCAGCGGGGGGCCCACTCAAAACAATGAGCAGTTCTTC | CASSGGPTQNNEQFF
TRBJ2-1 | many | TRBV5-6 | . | TGTGCCAGCAGCCATGACCCTACAGGGGAGCAGTTCTTC | CASSHDPTGEQFF
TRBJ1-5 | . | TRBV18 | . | TGTGCCAGCTCACCACCGGGAAGCCTGGGGGTGCCCCAGCATTTT | CASSPPGSLGVPQHF
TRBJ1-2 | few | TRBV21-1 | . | TGTGCCAGCGGTTGGGCTTGGGGGCGCCTGGAATATGGCTACACCTTC | CASGWAWGRLEYGYTF
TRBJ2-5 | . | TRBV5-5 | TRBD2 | TGTGCCAGCAGCGCTTTACTAGCGGGGGGTCAAGAGACCCAGTACTTC | CASSALLAGGQETQYF
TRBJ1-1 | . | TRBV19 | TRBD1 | TGTGCCAGTAGTATTCGACAGGGAAGGAAAAACACTGAAGCTTTCTTT | CASSIRQGRKNTEAFF
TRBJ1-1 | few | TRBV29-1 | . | TGCAGCGTTGGGAACAGAACCTCCATGAACACTGAAGCTTTCTTT | CSVGNRTSMNTEAFF
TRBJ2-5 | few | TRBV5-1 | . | TGCGCCAGCAGCTTATCGGGACACGATTTGTGGGAGACCCAGTACTTC | CASSLSGHDLWETQYF
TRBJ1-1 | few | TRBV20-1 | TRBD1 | TGCAGTGCTAGAGACCGGGACAGGGGACTTAGAGCTTTCTTT | CSARDRDRGLRAFF
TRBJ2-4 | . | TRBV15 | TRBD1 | TGTGCCACCAGCAGAGATCTAGCAGGGGGTAGAAACATTCAGTACTTC | CATSRDLAGGRNIQYF
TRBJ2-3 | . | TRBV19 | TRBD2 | TGTGCCAGTCGACATAGCGGGAGGAGCACAGATACGCAGTATTTT | CASRHSGRSTDTQYF
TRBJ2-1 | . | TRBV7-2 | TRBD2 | TGTGCCAGCAGCTTAGATCCTTCGTTAGCGGGGGGTTACGATGAGCAGTTCTTC | CASSLDPSLAGGYDEQFF
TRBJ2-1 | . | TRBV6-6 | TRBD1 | TGTGCCAGCAGTTCGAATACAGGGGGGCTCTACAATGAGCGGTTCTTC | CASSSNTGGLYNERFF
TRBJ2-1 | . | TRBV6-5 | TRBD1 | TGTGCCAGCAGTTCTCGGACAGGGGGCGATGAGCAGTTCTTC | CASSSRTGGDEQFF
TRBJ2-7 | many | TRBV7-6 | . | TGTGCCAGCAGCCCCAGCCCCACCGCCGAGCAGTACTTC | CASSPSPTAEQYF
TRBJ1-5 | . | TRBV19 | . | TGTGCCAGTAGAAGAAGGGACACTTCCAATCAGCCCCAGCATTTT | CASRRRDTSNQPQHF
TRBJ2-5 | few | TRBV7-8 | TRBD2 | TGTGCCAGCACCCTAGCTTACTCTAGCGGACAAGAGACCCAGTACTTC | CASTLAYSSGQETQYF